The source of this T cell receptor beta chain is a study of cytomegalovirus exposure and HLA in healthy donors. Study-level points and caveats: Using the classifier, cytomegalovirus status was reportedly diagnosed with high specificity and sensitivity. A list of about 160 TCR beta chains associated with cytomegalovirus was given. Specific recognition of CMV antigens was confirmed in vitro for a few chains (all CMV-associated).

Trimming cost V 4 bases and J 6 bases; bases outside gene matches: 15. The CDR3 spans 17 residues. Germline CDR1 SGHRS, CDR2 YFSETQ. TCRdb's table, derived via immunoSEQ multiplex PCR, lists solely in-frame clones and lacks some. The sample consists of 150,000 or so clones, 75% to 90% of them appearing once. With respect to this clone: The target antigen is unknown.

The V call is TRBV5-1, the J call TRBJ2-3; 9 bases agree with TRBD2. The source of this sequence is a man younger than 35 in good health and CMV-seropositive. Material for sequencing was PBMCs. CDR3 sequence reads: CASSPSVTSGFGDTQYF. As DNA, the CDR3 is TGCGCCAGCAGCCCGTCCGTGACTAGCGGTTTTGGGGATACGCAGTATTTT.